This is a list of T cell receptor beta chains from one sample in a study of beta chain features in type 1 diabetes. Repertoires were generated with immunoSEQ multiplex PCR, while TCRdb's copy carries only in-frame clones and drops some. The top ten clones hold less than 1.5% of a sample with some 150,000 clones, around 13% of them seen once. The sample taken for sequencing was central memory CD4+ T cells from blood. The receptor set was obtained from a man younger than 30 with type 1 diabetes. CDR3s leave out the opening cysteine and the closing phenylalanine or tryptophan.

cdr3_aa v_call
SVAPGMKAF TRBV29-1
AAGHPGSGEQY TRBV6-1
ASSTTVSGNTIY TRBV7-6
ASNRVDQPQH TRBV2
ASSPSKSPLH TRBV27
ASSIGGQYQETQY TRBV19
ASSLRPGRNTEAF TRBV7-6
SVRPTGGETQY TRBV29-1
AWNTAGNTIY TRBV30
ASGEGNTDTQY TRBV10-3
ASSPQGSNQPQH TRBV5-1
ASSELRDQPQH TRBV6-1
ASSSAGGSNIQY TRBV5-8
AIKTAVPISYNEQF TRBV10-3
ASSRTPGTGAGEKLF TRBV5-1
AGTLTGELF TRBV30
ASSARDRLDTQY TRBV2
ASSVEEGNTGELF TRBV9
ASSYLTGGGNTIY TRBV6-5
ASSRGGINNEQF TRBV19
ASSPGTSSLVQY TRBV14
SARDSPGQY TRBV20-1
ASSIDGSSYEQY TRBV19
ASKSGLEAF TRBV27
SALQDYEQY TRBV20-1
ASSVRSGGPETQY TRBV9
AWSPSEEQY TRBV30